The 27 T cell receptor beta chains in this list originate from one sample, sequenced in a study of CD8 T cells in ankylosing spondylitis. TCRdb redid the calling of the 5' RACE reads with MiXCR, one entry per CDR3 protein. The sample yields 300,000 to 400,000 distinct CDR3 sequences, more than 20% seen once. Overall study results and limits: Ankylosing spondylitis blood seemed to carry a telltale TCR beta motif made of several highly homologous variants.

Antigen specificity for these receptors is unknown. The sample consisted of blood, either unsorted or a sorted T cell fraction (not recorded which). These receptors were obtained from a male donor with ankylosing spondylitis.

The chain couples TRBV25-1 to TRBJ2-5; 12 positions match TRBD2. After removal of 1 base from V and 4 bases from J, the junction contained 7 bases not matched to a gene. The CDR3 length is 17 residues. Per the germline V gene, CDR1 is MGHDK and CDR2 is SYGVNS. The CDR3, as DNA: TGTGCCAGCAGTGAATTGTCTAGCGGGAGGGCCGGAGAGACCCAGTACTTC. Translated, it gives CASSELSSGRAGETQYF. The whole variable domain, filled in from reference TRBV25-1 and TRBJ2-5, reads EADIYQTPRYLVIGTGKKITLECSQTMGHDKMYWYQQDPGMELHLIHYSYGVNSTEKGDLSSESTVSRIRTEHFPLTLESARPSHTSQYLCASSELSSGRAGETQYFGPGTRLLVL.

The CDR3 bases are TGCGCCAGCAGCCAAGAAACAGGGGTAGCCAAAAACATTCAGTACTTC. Translated, it gives CASSQETGVAKNIQYF. The chain employs TRBV4-1 and TRBJ2-4, with 7 bases that match TRBD1. CDR3 size: 16 residues. V trimming: 0 bases; J trimming: 0 bases; junction bases outside the gene matches: 2. Per germline, CDR1 MGHRA and CDR2 YSYEKL.

This clonotype was detected only a few times. The rearrangement links TRBV6-1 to TRBJ2-5; 10 bases align to TRBD2. V was clipped by 4 bases and J by 5 bases; unmatched bases: 7. The CDR3 extends over 15 amino acids. Germline V CDR1 and CDR2: MNHNS, SASEGT. CDR3 protein: CASSVLAGAQETQYF. The CDR3 region has the DNA TGTGCCAGCAGTGTCCTAGCGGGAGCCCAGGAGACCCAGTACTTC.

The sample holds a few counts of this clonotype. This chain joins TRBV7-9 and TRBJ2-1; either TRBD1 or TRBD2 may fit D (5 bases each). CDR3 length: 15 amino acids. Trimming cost V 2 bases and J 4 bases, with 12 bases left between them. Per germline, CDR1 SEHNR and CDR2 FQNEAQ (reference sequence). The CDR3 coding sequence is TGTGCCAGCAGCTTATCCGGGACGGAGTACAATGAGCAGTTCTTC. This encodes CASSLSGTEYNEQFF.

This clonotype has a handful of counts. The chain couples TRBV12-3 or TRBV12-4 to TRBJ1-5; D gene ambiguous. The CDR3 covers 13 residues. The V end lost 6 bases, the J end lost 7 bases, and 13 bases lay between the germline ends. The CDR3 protein is CASRPRWNQPQHF. In DNA, the CDR3 is TGTGCCAGCAGGCCAAGATGGAACCAGCCCCAGCATTTT.

This clonotype showed up just a few times. V is TRBV5-1 and J is TRBJ2-1; D not resolved. Germline CDR1 SGHRS, CDR2 YFSETQ. Between the trimmed V and J ends, which lost 1 base and 7 bases, there was a span of 18 bases. The length of the CDR3 is 16 residues. The CDR3 loop is CASSLSVEPRRNEQFF. As DNA, the CDR3 is TGCGCCAGCAGCTTGTCCGTGGAGCCACGTCGGAATGAGCAGTTCTTC.

This clonotype was found a few times. The CDR3 nucleotides are TGCAGTGCTCAATGGGGGGCTCAACAAGAGACCCAGTACTTC. Protein product: CSAQWGAQQETQYF. The V and J genes are TRBV20-1 and TRBJ2-5; the D call may be TRBD1 or TRBD2 (6 bases each). The CDR3 extends over 14 amino acids. Looked up from germline, CDR1 is DFQATT and CDR2 is SNEGSKA (reference sequence). Trimming took off 5 bases at V and 2 bases at J, with 15 bases between the two ends.

The J gene is TRBJ2-7, the V gene TRBV29-1; perhaps D is TRBD1 or TRBD2 (5 bases each). The germline V gene encodes CDR1 SQVTM and CDR2 ANQGSEA. V lost 5 bases and J 3 bases, leaving 17 bases between the germline ends. This CDR3 is 14 amino acids long. CDR3 amino acids: CSVTTGRRYYEQYF. CDR3 in DNA: TGCAGCGTTACCACGGGGCGGAGATACTACGAGCAGTACTTC.

This clonotype was counted at least ten times. The chain uses TRBV5-1 and TRBJ2-1, with D perhaps matching TRBD1 (6 bases). Trimming removed 0 bases at V and 4 bases at J, with 11 bases between. The CDR3 spans 15 residues. CDR1 is SGHRS and CDR2 is YFSETQ in the germline V gene. CDR3 amino acids: CASSLGQGPYNEQFF. CDR3 nucleotide sequence: TGCGCCAGCAGCTTGGGGCAGGGGCCTTACAATGAGCAGTTCTTC.

The gene calls are TRBV5-1 and TRBJ2-1, with D possibly TRBD2 on 6 matching bases. This CDR3 contains 15 residues. CDR1 is SGHRS and CDR2 is YFSETQ in the germline V gene. The V end was cut by 4 bases, the J end by 5 bases, with 16 bases between. The CDR3 spells CASSPRDSQDNEQFF. The CDR3 DNA reads as TGCGCCAGCAGCCCCAGGGACTCACAGGACAATGAGCAGTTCTTC.

This clonotype was observed a handful of times. The chain combines TRBV20-1 with TRBJ2-3; 13 bases fit TRBD2. This CDR3 comprises 15 residues. Trimming cost V 5 bases and J 4 bases; bases outside gene matches: 6. In germline, CDR1 is DFQATT, CDR2 SNEGSKA (reference sequence). CDR3 sequence reads: CSASRTSGSSDTQYF. CDR3 DNA: TGCAGTGCTTCTCGGACTAGCGGGAGTTCAGATACGCAGTATTTT.

This clonotype showed up just a few times. In nucleotides, the CDR3 is TGTGCCAGTAGATTCCGGGACAGGGGATTCGAGCAGTACTTC. It encodes CASRFRDRGFEQYF. V usage is TRBV19 and J usage is TRBJ2-7, with TRBD1 matching 10 bases. The CDR3 runs to 14 residues. J lost 6 bases, V lost 6 bases, and 8 bases had no gene match. Germline CDR1 LNHDA, CDR2 SQIVND (reference sequence).

The CDR3 nucleotides read TGCAGCGTTGACCCGGGACAGGGGGGGGGCAATGAGCAGTTCTTC. The encoded protein is CSVDPGQGGGNEQFF. The genes are TRBV29-1 and TRBJ2-1; 11 bases fit TRBD1. The CDR3 extends over 15 amino acids. CDR1 and CDR2 from the germline V gene are SQVTM and ANQGSEA. J was trimmed by 6 bases and V by 3 bases; bases with no gene match: 7.

The V call is TRBV7-2, the J call TRBJ1-2; possible D gene TRBD1, 5 bases. With 0 bases removed from V and 4 bases from J, the gap between germline ends came to 12 bases. Germline CDR1 reads SGHTA; CDR2 reads FQGNSA. This CDR3 is 15 amino acids long. CDR3 loop: CASSLARTTVYGYTF. As DNA, the CDR3 is TGTGCCAGCAGCTTAGCCCGGACAACGGTCTATGGCTACACCTTC. Full variable domain (missing parts from reference TRBV7-2 and TRBJ1-2): GAGVSQSPSNKVTEKGKDVELRCDPISGHTALYWYRQSLGQGLEFLIYFQGNSAPDKSGLPSDRFSAERTGGSVSTLTIQRTQQEDSAVYLCASSLARTTVYGYTFGSGTRLTVV.

This sequence joins TRBV7-8 and TRBJ1-3; unclear D gene. Looked up from germline, CDR1 is SGHVS and CDR2 is FQNEAQ. Trimming took 4 bases from V and 0 from J, leaving 7 bases between them. The CDR3 consists of 14 residues. The CDR3 coding sequence is TGTGCCAGCAGCTCGGCGTTCTCTGGAAACACCATATATTTT. The encoded protein is CASSSAFSGNTIYF. Drawing the rest from reference TRBV7-8 and TRBJ1-3, the complete variable domain is GAGVSQSPRYKVAKRGQDVALRCDPISGHVSLFWYQQALGQGPEFLTYFQNEAQLDKSGLPSDRFFAERPEGSVSTLKIQRTQQEDSAVYLCASSSAFSGNTIYFGEGSWLTVV.

This clonotype was observed a handful of times. The CDR3 DNA is TGTGCCAGCAGTTCTCCGAGGGGGGGCGTGGGCACTGAAGCTTTCTTT. As protein: CASSSPRGGVGTEAFF. V and J are TRBV28 and TRBJ1-1; D is perhaps TRBD1 (6 bases). The CDR3 runs 16 residues. Germline lookup yields CDR1 MDHEN and CDR2 SYDVKM. V was cut by 4 bases and J by 4 bases, with 19 bases left in between.

This clonotype was seen only a few times. The chain couples TRBV10-2 to TRBJ2-2; TRBD2 aligns across 7 bases. Looked up from germline, CDR1 is WSHSY and CDR2 is SAAADI. CDR3 length: 14 residues. Trimming took 6 bases from V and 6 from J; bases not matched to a gene: 7. The CDR3 here is CASRVSGGSGELFF. The CDR3 region has the DNA TGCGCCAGCAGGGTGTCGGGGGGATCCGGGGAGCTGTTTTTT.

This chain connects TRBV12-3 or TRBV12-4 to TRBJ2-7; 12 bases match TRBD2. CDR3 length: 17 amino acids. V lost 4 bases to trimming and J lost 3 bases; unmatched junction nucleotides: 10. Here the CDR3 reads CASSWPSSSGRVYEQYF. CDR3 bases: TGTGCCAGCAGTTGGCCCTCCTCTAGCGGGAGGGTCTACGAGCAGTACTTC.

In this sample, this clonotype turned up once. This chain connects TRBV7-2 to TRBJ2-1, with 8 positions matching TRBD1. There are 16 residues in the CDR3. Germline V gene data show CDR1 as SGHTA and CDR2 as FQGNSA. The junction had 9 bases not matched to a gene; V was cut back by 5 bases and J by 3 bases. The CDR3 sequence is CASSARQGTYYNEQFF. The CDR3 DNA follows: TGTGCCAGCAGCGCCAGACAGGGGACGTACTACAATGAGCAGTTCTTC.

The chain uses TRBV27 and TRBJ1-5; 7 bases map to TRBD1. There are 15 residues in the CDR3. V lost 4 bases to trimming and J lost 7 bases; unmatched junction nucleotides: 10. Germline V CDR1 and CDR2: MNHEY, SMNVEV (reference sequence). The DNA for the CDR3 is TGTGCCAGCAGTTCGGGACAGATCCCTTGGCAGCCCCAGCATTTT. This encodes CASSSGQIPWQPQHF.

This clonotype was detected a few times. V and J are TRBV6-5 and TRBJ2-3; 8 bases are shared with TRBD1. Germline CDR1 MNHEY, CDR2 SVGAGI. V was clipped by 4 bases and J by 2 bases; unmatched bases: 8. This CDR3 region has 16 residues. For the CDR3, the DNA is TGTGCCAGCAGTTCCCGGACAGGGAACCCCACAGATACGCAGTATTTT. Translated, it gives CASSSRTGNPTDTQYF.

This clonotype was picked up a small number of times. J is TRBJ1-4 and V is TRBV5-5; D is ambiguous. Germline values: CDR1 SGHKS, CDR2 YYEKEE (reference sequence). This CDR3 spans 14 amino acids. Deletions cut 2 bases from V and 5 bases from J, with 10 bases between. The CDR3 reads CASSFRPQNEKLFF. Here the CDR3 DNA reads TGTGCCAGCAGCTTTCGACCCCAGAATGAAAAACTGTTTTTT.

This clonotype appeared many times. V and J are TRBV18 and TRBJ1-1; D remains ambiguous. The CDR3 runs to 12 residues. CDR1 is KGHSH and CDR2 is LQKENI in the germline V gene. V was shortened by 2 bases and J by 1 base, with 2 bases between the two germline ends. The CDR3 spells CASSPANTEAFF. CDR3 nucleotides: TGTGCCAGCTCACCAGCGAACACTGAAGCTTTCTTT.

The V call is TRBV12-3 or TRBV12-4, the J call TRBJ2-3, with D uncertain. The CDR3 contains 15 residues. V gave up 0 bases and J gave up 8 bases, with 15 bases separating them. This CDR3 reads CASSLAPAWLGTQYF. The CDR3 DNA sequence: TGTGCCAGCAGTTTAGCGCCCGCCTGGCTTGGTACGCAGTATTTT.

The V call is TRBV20-1, the J call TRBJ2-1; 8 positions match TRBD2. Per germline, CDR1 DFQATT and CDR2 SNEGSKA (reference sequence). The CDR3 runs 13 residues. Trimming cost V 6 bases and J 4 bases; bases outside gene matches: 5. The CDR3 here is CSASGSAYNEQFF. The CDR3 DNA sequence: TGCAGTGCCAGCGGGAGCGCATACAATGAGCAGTTCTTC.

The gene calls are TRBV28 and TRBJ2-2; 9 nucleotides match TRBD2. The CDR3 sequence is 15 residues long. J was trimmed by 10 bases and V by 6 bases; bases with no gene match: 12. Germline CDR1 is MDHEN and CDR2 is SYDVKM. The CDR3 DNA sequence: TGTGCCAGCAGGGATAGCGGGAGCGGCACCAAGGAGCTGTTTTTT. Residues: CASRDSGSGTKELFF.

The J gene is TRBJ2-2, the V gene TRBV5-1, with 8 positions matching TRBD1. In germline, CDR1 is SGHRS, CDR2 YFSETQ. J lost 0 bases, V lost 4 bases, and 11 bases had no gene match. The CDR3 has 18 amino acids. This chain's CDR3 is CASSRLPRTGSNTGELFF. The CDR3 DNA sequence: TGCGCCAGCAGCCGACTTCCCAGGACAGGGTCGAACACCGGGGAGCTGTTTTTT.